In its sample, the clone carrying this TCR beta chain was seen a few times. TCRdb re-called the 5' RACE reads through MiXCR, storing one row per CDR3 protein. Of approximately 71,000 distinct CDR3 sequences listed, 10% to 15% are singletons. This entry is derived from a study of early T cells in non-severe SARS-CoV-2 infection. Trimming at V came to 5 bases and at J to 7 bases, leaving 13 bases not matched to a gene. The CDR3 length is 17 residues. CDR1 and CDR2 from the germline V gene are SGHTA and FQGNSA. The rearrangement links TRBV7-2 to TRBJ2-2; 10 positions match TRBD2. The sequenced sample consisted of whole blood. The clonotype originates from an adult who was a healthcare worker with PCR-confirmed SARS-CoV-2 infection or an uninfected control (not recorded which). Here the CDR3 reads CASSPSGKRGGFGELFF. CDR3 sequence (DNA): TGTGCCAGCAGCCCCTCTGGGAAGCGGGGGGGCTTCGGGGAGCTGTTTTTT. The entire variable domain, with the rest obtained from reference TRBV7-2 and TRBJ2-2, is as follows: GAGVSQSPSNKVTEKGKDVELRCDPISGHTALYWYRQSLGQGLEFLIYFQGNSAPDKSGLPSDRFSAERTGGSVSTLTIQRTQQEDSAVYLCASSPSGKRGGFGELFFGEGSRLTVL.